This T cell receptor (beta chain) was documented in a study of cytomegalovirus exposure and HLA in healthy donors. Researchers ran the PCR with 60 Vbeta and 13 Jbeta primers. Sequencing used immunoSEQ multiplex PCR; TCRdb keeps in-frame clones, though not all of them. The sample holds around 130,000 clones, around 90% seen once. The germline gives CDR1 MDHEN, CDR2 SYDVKM. The V end was cut by 5 bases, the J end by 5 bases, with 12 bases between. The CDR3 runs 13 residues. The chain joins TRBV28 to TRBJ1-1; no firm D call. The sample consisted of PBMCs. This clonotype originated in a woman in her 40s in good health and CMV-seronegative. The CDR3 reads CASSRSTLTEAFF. CDR3 DNA sequence: TGTGCCAGCAGTCGGTCGACACTTACTGAAGCTTTCTTT.